Shown below are 7 T cell receptor beta chains from a single sample sequenced in a study of control samples from healthy donors and cancer patients. Data came from immunoSEQ multiplex PCR; TCRdb stores just in-frame clones and leaves some out. The profile shows 150,000 or so clones, about 90% of them singletons. Material for sequencing was blood. The receptors were gathered from a man in his thirties or forties in good health.

V and J are TRBV6-6 and TRBJ2-1, with 7 bases lining up with TRBD2. The CDR3 covers 15 residues. The V and J ends lost 7 bases and 6 bases, in that order; junction bases with no gene match: 12. CDR1 and CDR2 (germline): MNHNY, SVGAGI (reference sequence). DNA for the CDR3: TGTGCCAGCAAGGTTCCCGATGGGAGGGTCAATGAGCAGTTCTTC. Translation: CASKVPDGRVNEQFF.

The V and J genes are TRBV5-1 and TRBJ2-1; maybe TRBD1 (5 bases). Trimming cost V 7 bases and J 3 bases, with 17 bases left between them. This CDR3 spans 15 amino acids. The germline gives CDR1 SGHRS, CDR2 YFSETQ. The CDR3, as DNA: TGCGCCAGCTGTACCCAGGGATGGGTCTACAATGAGCAGTTCTTC. Encoded protein: CASCTQGWVYNEQFF.

V and J are TRBV9 and TRBJ1-6, with D uncertain. The CDR3 is 17 residues long. V was clipped by 3 bases and J by 5 bases, with 18 bases between them. Germline V CDR1 and CDR2: SGDLS, YYNGEE. The CDR3 sequence: CASSAGVHRVDNSPLHF. The CDR3 DNA is TGTGCCAGCAGCGCGGGCGTTCATCGGGTTGATAATTCACCCCTCCACTTT.

The chain employs TRBV6-6 and TRBJ2-7; perhaps TRBD1 as D (5 bases). Germline V gene sequence: CDR1 MNHNY, CDR2 SVGAGI (reference sequence). Trimming stripped 2 bases from V and 0 bases from J, with 14 bases between. The CDR3 consists of 16 residues. CDR3 DNA sequence: TGTGCCAGCAGTTACCCACGTACAGGTAGCTCCTACGAGCAGTACTTC. Translating gives CASSYPRTGSSYEQYF.

V and J are TRBV2 and TRBJ1-1; D is ambiguous. From germline, CDR1 is SNHLY and CDR2 FYNNEI. This CDR3 comprises 13 residues. V dropped 2 bases and J dropped 0 bases, with 4 bases sitting between them. The CDR3 region is CASSERLNTEAFF. The CDR3 coding sequence is TGTGCCAGCAGTGAAAGGCTGAACACTGAAGCTTTCTTT.

The chain uses TRBV7-2 and TRBJ1-4; D ambiguous. This CDR3 contains 14 residues. Germline V CDR1 and CDR2: SGHTA, FQGNSA. Trimming pared 1 base from V and 4 bases from J, leaving 7 bases between. In nucleotides, the CDR3 is TGTGCCAGCAGCTTAGGGCAGAATAATGAAAAACTGTTTTTT. Translating gives CASSLGQNNEKLFF.

The chain carries TRBV28 and TRBJ2-1, with 12 bases matching TRBD2. With V trimmed by 5 bases and J by 14 bases, 4 bases remained unmatched. Germline values: CDR1 MDHEN, CDR2 SYDVKM. The CDR3 extends over 12 amino acids. CDR3 sequence (DNA): TGTGCCAGCAGTGTACGACTAGCGGGAGAGTTCTTC. It codes for CASSVRLAGEFF. Looking up the rest from reference TRBV28 and TRBJ2-1 gives the full variable domain: DVKVTQSSRYLVKRTGEKVFLECVQDMDHENMFWYRQDPGLGLRLIYFSYDVKMKEKGDIPEGYSVSREKKERFSLILESASTNQTSMYLCASSVRLAGEFFGPGTRLTVL.